The rows below give T cell receptor beta chains drawn from one sample of a study of T-cell memory formation after mild COVID-19. TCRdb called the 5' RACE reads again in MiXCR, with one record for every CDR3 protein. The sample has 200,000 to 250,000 distinct CDR3 sequences; over 9% are singletons. Sequencing was carried out using PBMCs or a T cell subset sorted from them (not recorded which). These receptors were taken from a man younger than 35 who had mild COVID-19 (a few samples of this study predate the infection). Cell type and time point are not known. Both conserved end residues are part of each CDR3. The D gene is left open where the match is weak. Clone size is not always given. Where it is, it says once, few, many or a class for expanded clones.

J gene | D gene | V gene | clone size | CDR3 DNA | CDR3 protein
TRBJ2-1 | NA | TRBV5-6 | NA | TGTGCCAGCAGCTTGGTTATTAGCGGCTACAATGAGCAGTTCTTC | CASSLVISGYNEQFF
TRBJ2-5 | NA | TRBV12-3/TRBV12-4 | few | TGTGCCAGCAGTTTCCGGGGGACCCAAGAGACCCAGTACTTC | CASSFRGTQETQYF
TRBJ2-5 | NA | TRBV4-1 | few | TGCGCCAGCAGCCAATGGAGGTGGGAGACCCAGTACTTC | CASSQWRWETQYF
TRBJ2-1 | NA | TRBV29-1 | NA | TGCAGCGTCCGACAGGTTTACAATGAGCAGTTCTTC | CSVRQVYNEQFF
TRBJ1-6 | NA | TRBV16 | few | TGTGCCAGCAGCACCCTCGGGGGCGACTCACCCCTCCACTTT | CASSTLGGDSPLHF
TRBJ2-7 | NA | TRBV9 | many | TGTGCCAGCAGCGTAGTGCCCGGGCCCGACTACGAGCAGTACTTC | CASSVVPGPDYEQYF
TRBJ2-1 | TRBD2 | TRBV7-8 | many | TGTGCCAGCAGCGCCGGGACTAGCGGGGGGAATGAGCAGTTCTTC | CASSAGTSGGNEQFF
TRBJ2-3 | NA | TRBV7-9 | many | TGTGCCAGCAGCGGGACCGGGAGCACAGATACGCAGTATTTT | CASSGTGSTDTQYF
TRBJ2-2 | NA | TRBV7-9 | few | TGTGCCAGCAGCCCCTGGGGGGAAAACACCGGGGAGCTGTTTTTT | CASSPWGENTGELFF
TRBJ2-3 | NA | TRBV7-2 | NA | TGTGCCAGCGGGGGCGGTAACACAGATACGCAGTATTTT | CASGGGNTDTQYF
TRBJ2-7 | TRBD1 | TRBV5-8 | NA | TGTGCCAGCAGCCTAACAGGGGTGGCGGGCTACGAGCAGTACTTC | CASSLTGVAGYEQYF
TRBJ2-6 | NA | TRBV10-3 | many | TGTGCCATCAGTGAGTCGAAGTCGCCAGGCCCCTCGGACGTCCTGACTTTC | CAISESKSPGPSDVLTF
TRBJ2-5 | TRBD1 | TRBV7-9 | NA | TGTGCCAGCAGCGTCGAGGGACAGCGGACCCAGTACTTC | CASSVEGQRTQYF
TRBJ2-7 | NA | TRBV9 | few | TGTGCCAGCAGCGTAGCTTTGGGCGAGCAGTACTTC | CASSVALGEQYF
TRBJ2-3 | NA | TRBV20-1 | few | TGCAGTATGTATTTGGCGGGCACAGATACGCAGTATTTT | CSMYLAGTDTQYF
TRBJ1-5 | NA | TRBV20-1 | few | TGCAGTGCCAGCCGCGGGGGCGGGGATCAGCCCCAGCATTTT | CSASRGGGDQPQHF
TRBJ2-2 | NA | TRBV15 | NA | TGTGCCACCAGCAGAGACGGGCAGAACACCGGGGAGCTGTTTTTT | CATSRDGQNTGELFF
TRBJ2-3 | NA | TRBV5-6 | few | TGTGCCAGCAGCTTGCCAGGGGAGAGCGCAGATACGCAGTATTTT | CASSLPGESADTQYF
TRBJ1-3 | TRBD1 | TRBV7-2 | NA | TGTGCCAGCAGCTTAAGGGGGCCTTCTAGGACTGGAAACACCATATATTTT | CASSLRGPSRTGNTIYF
TRBJ2-2 | NA | TRBV4-3 | NA | TGCGCCAGCAGCCAAGATATAGGGTGGTCATACACCGGGGAGCTGTTTTTT | CASSQDIGWSYTGELFF
TRBJ1-6 | NA | TRBV28 | NA | TGTGCCAGCAGTGCCACAGGGTATGAGGGCCAGCGGCCCCTCCACTTT | CASSATGYEGQRPLHF
TRBJ2-1 | TRBD1 | TRBV4-1 | NA | TGCGCCAGCAGCTATACAGGGGGCGACTACAACAATGAGCAGTTCTTC | CASSYTGGDYNNEQFF
TRBJ2-2 | NA | TRBV18 | NA | TGTGCCAGCTCACGGAGCCCCAACACCGGGGAGCTGTTTTTT | CASSRSPNTGELFF
TRBJ2-2 | NA | TRBV7-9 | few | TGTGCCCCCGGGGGAAGAGGGTTGGAGGTTCGGAACACCGGGGAGCTGTTTTTT | CAPGGRGLEVRNTGELFF
TRBJ2-2 | NA | TRBV6-2/TRBV6-3 | NA | TGTGCCAGCAATGACAGGCCCCTGAACACCGGGGAGCTGTTTTTT | CASNDRPLNTGELFF
TRBJ2-5 | TRBD2 | TRBV5-1 | few | TGCGCCAGCAGCGGGACTAGCGGCCAAGAGACCCAGTACTTC | CASSGTSGQETQYF
TRBJ1-6 | NA | TRBV4-3 | NA | TGCGCCAGCAGCCAAGATAGTAGGGCCGGAAGCTCCTATAATTCACCCCTCCACTTT | CASSQDSRAGSSYNSPLHF
TRBJ1-4 | NA | TRBV4-3 | few | TGCGCCAGCAGCCACACAGAGGGGCTTAATGAAAAACTGTTTTTT | CASSHTEGLNEKLFF